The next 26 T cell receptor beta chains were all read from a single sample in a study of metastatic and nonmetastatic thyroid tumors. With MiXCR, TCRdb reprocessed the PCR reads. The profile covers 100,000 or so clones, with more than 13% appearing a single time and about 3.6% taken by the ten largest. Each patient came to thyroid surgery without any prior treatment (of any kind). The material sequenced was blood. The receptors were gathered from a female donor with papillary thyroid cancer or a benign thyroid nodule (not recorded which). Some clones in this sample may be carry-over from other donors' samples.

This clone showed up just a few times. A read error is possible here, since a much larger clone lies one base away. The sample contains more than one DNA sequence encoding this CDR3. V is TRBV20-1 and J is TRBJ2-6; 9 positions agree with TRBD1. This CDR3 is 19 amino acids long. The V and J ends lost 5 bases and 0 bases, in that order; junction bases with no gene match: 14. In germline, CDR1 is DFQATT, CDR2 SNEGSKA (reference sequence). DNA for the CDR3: TGCAGTGCTGGAAACCATGGACAGGGGTCTAGCTCTGGGGCCAACGTCCTGACTTTC. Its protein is CSAGNHGQGSSSGANVLTF.

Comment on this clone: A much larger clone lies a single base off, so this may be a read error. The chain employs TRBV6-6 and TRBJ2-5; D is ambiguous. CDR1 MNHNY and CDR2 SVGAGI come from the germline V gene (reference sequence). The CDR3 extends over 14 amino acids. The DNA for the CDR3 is TGTGCCAGCAGTTACTCAGAGTATTTGGAGACCCATTACTTC. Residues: CASSYSEYLETHYF.

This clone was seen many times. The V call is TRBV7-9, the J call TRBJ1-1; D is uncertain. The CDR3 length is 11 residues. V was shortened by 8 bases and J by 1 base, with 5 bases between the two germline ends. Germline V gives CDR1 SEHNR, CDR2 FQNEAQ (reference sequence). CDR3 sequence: CASGQNTEAFF. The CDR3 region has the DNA TGTGCCAGCGGGCAGAACACTGAAGCTTTCTTT.

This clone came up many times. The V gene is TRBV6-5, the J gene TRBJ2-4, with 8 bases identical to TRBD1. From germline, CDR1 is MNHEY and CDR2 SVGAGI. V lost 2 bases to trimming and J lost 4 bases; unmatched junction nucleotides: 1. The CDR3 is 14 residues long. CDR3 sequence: CASSYRDRKNIQYF. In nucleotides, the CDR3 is TGTGCCAGCAGTTACCGGGACAGGAAAAACATTCAGTACTTC.

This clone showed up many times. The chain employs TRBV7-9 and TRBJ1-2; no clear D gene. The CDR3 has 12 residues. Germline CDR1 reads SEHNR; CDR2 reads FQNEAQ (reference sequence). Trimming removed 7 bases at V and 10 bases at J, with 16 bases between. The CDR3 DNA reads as TGTGCCAGCACCCATGAGGTCAGCTACTACACCTTC. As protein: CASTHEVSYYTF.

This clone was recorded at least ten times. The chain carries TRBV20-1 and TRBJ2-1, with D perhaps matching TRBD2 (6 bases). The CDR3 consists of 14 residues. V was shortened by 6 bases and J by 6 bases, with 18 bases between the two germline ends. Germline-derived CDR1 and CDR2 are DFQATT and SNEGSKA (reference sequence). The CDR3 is CSAKIGGDFNEQFF. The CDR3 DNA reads TGCAGTGCCAAAATAGGCGGGGACTTCAATGAGCAGTTCTTC.

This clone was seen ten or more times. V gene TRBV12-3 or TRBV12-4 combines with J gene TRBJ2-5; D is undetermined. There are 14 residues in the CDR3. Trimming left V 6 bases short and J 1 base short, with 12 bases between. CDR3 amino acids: CASSLPASQETQYF. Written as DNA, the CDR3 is TGTGCCAGCAGCCTCCCGGCATCCCAAGAGACCCAGTACTTC.

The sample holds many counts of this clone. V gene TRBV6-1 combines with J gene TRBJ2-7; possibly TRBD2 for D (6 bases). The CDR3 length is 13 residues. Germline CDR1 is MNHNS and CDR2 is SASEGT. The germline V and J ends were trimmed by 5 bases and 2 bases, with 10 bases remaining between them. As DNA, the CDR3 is TGTGCCAGCAGTCCTCGGACTACCTACGAGCAGTACTTC. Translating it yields CASSPRTTYEQYF.

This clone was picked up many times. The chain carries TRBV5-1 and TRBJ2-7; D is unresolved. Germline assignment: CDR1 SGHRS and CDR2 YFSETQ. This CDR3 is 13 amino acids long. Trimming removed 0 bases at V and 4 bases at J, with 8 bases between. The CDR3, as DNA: TGCGCCAGCAGCTTGGCCGTAATGTACGAGCAGTACTTC. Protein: CASSLAVMYEQYF.

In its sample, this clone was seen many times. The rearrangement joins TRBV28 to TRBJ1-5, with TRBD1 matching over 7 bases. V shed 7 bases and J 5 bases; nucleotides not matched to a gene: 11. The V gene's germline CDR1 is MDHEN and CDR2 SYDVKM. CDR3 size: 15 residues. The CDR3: CASNGGRQGDQPQHF. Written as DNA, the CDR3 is TGTGCCAGCAATGGAGGGCGTCAGGGGGATCAGCCCCAGCATTTT.

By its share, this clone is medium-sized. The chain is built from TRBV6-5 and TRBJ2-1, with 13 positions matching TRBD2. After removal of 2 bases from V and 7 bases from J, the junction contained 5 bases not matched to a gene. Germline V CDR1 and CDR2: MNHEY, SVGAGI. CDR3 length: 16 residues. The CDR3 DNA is TGTGCCAGCAGTTACACCGGGACTAGCGGGACTAATGAGCAGTTCTTC. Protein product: CASSYTGTSGTNEQFF.

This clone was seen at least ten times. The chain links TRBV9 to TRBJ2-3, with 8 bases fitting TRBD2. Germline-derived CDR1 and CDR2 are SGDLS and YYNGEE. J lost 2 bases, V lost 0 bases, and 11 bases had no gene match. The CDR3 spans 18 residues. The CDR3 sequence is CASSVGTPSGGNTDTQYF. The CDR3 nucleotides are TGTGCCAGCAGCGTAGGGACTCCGTCGGGGGGGAACACAGATACGCAGTATTTT.

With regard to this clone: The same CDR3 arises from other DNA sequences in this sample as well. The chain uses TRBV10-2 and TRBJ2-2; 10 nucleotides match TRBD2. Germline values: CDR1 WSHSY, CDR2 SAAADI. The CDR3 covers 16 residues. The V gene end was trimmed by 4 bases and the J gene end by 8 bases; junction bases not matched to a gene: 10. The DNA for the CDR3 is TGCGCCAGCAGTGGGACTAGCGGATATCTTGGAGGGGAGCTGTTTTTT. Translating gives CASSGTSGYLGGELFF.

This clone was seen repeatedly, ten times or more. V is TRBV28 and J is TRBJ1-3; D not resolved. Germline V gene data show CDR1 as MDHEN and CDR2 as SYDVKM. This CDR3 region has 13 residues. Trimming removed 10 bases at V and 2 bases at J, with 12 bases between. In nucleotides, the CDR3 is TGTGCCACCCTGGTATCTGCTGGAAACACCATATATTTT. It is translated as CATLVSAGNTIYF.

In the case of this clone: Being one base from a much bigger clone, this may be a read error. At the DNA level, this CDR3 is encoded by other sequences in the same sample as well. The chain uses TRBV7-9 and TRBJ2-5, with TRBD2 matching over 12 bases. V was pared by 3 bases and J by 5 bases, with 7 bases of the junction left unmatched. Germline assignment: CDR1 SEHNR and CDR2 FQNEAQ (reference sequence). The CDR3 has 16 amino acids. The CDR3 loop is CASSLTSGGAGETQYF. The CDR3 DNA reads TGTGCCAGCAGCTTGACTAGCGGGGGTGCTGGGGAGACCCAGTACTTC.

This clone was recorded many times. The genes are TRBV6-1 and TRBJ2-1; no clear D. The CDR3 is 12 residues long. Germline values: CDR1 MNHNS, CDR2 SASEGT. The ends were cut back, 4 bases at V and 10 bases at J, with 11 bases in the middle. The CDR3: CASSGGYGEQFF. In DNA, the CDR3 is TGTGCCAGCAGTGGAGGTTATGGGGAGCAGTTCTTC.

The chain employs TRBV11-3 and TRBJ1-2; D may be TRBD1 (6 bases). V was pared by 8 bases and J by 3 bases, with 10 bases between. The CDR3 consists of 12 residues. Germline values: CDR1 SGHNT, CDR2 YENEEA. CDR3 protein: CASSGVHYGYTF. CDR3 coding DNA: TGTGCCAGCTCAGGGGTTCACTATGGCTACACCTTC.

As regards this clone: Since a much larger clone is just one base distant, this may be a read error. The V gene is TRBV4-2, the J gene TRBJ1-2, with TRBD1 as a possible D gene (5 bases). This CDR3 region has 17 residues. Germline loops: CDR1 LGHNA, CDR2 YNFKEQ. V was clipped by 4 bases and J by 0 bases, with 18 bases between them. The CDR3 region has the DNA TGTGCCAGCAGCCCGGGGCCAACCCGGCCGGCTAACTATGGCTACACCTTC. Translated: CASSPGPTRPANYGYTF.

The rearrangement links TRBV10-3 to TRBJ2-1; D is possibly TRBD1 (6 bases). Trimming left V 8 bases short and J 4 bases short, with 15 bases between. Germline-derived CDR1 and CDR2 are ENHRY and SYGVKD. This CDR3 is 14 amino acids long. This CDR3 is CAIGRQVHYNEQFF. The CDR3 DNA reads TGTGCCATCGGCCGACAGGTCCATTACAATGAGCAGTTCTTC.

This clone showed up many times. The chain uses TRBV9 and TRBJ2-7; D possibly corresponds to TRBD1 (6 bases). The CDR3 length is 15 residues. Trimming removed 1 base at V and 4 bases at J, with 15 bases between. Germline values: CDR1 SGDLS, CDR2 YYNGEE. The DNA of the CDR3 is TGTGCCAGCAGCGTATCAGGGGTTGAATCTTACGAGCAGTACTTC. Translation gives CASSVSGVESYEQYF.

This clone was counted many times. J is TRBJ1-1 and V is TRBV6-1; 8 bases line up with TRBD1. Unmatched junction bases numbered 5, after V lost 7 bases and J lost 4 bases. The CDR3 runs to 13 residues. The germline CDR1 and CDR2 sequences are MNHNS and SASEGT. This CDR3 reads CASTSTGVTEAFF. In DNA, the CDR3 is TGTGCCAGCACCTCGACAGGGGTCACTGAAGCTTTCTTT.

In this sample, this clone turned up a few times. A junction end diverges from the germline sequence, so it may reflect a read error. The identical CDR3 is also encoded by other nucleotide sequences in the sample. The CDR3 DNA is TGTGCAAGCAGAAACACCCAGACAGGCCACTCTGGAAACACAATATATTTT. Protein sequence: CASRNTQTGHSGNTIYF. The rearrangement uses TRBV6-1 and TRBJ1-3; a weak D match, TRBD1 (6 bases). In germline, CDR1 is MNHNS, CDR2 SASEGT. The CDR3 has 17 residues.

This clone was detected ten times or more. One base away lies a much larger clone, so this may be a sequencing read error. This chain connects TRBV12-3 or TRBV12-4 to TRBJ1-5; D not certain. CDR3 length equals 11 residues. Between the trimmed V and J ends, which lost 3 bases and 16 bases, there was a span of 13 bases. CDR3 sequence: CASSLAQVHHF. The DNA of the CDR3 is TGTGCCAGCAGTTTGGCCCAGGTCCATCATTTT.

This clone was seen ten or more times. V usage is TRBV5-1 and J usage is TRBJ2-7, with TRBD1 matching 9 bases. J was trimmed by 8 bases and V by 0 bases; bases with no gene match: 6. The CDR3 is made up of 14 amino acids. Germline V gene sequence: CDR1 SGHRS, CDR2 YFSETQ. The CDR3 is CASSLAEGQGKQYF. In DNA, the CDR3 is TGCGCCAGCAGCTTGGCCGAGGGACAGGGAAAGCAGTACTTC.

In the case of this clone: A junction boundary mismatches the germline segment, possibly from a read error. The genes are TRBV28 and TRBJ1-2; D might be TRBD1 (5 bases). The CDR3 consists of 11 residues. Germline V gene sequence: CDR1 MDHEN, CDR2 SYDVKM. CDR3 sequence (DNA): TGTGCCAGCATATCCTGCGACGGGGACGACTTC. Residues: CASISCDGDDF.

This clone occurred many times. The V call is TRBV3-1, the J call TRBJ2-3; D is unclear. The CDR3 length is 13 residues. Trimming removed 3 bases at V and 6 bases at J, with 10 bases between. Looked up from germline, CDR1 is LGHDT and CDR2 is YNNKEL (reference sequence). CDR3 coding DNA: TGTGCCAGCAGCCACCTGCAGGTGGATACGCAGTATTTT. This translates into CASSHLQVDTQYF.